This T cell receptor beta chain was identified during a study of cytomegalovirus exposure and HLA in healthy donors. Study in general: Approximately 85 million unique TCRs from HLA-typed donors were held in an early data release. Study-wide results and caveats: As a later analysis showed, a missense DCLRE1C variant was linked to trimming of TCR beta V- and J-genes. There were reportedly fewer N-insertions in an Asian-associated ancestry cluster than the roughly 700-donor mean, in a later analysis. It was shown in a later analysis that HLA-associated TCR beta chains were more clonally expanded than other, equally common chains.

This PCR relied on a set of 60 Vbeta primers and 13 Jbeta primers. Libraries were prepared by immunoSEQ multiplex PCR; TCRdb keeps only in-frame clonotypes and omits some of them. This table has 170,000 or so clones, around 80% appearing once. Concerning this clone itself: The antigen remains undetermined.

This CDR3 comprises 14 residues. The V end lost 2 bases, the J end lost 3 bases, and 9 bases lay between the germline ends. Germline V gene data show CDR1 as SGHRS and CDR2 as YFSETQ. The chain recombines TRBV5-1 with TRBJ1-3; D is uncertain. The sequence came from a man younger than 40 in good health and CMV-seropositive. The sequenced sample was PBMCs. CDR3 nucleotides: TGCGCCAGCAGCTTCTCAGAAAGTGGAAACACCATATATTTT. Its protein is CASSFSESGNTIYF.